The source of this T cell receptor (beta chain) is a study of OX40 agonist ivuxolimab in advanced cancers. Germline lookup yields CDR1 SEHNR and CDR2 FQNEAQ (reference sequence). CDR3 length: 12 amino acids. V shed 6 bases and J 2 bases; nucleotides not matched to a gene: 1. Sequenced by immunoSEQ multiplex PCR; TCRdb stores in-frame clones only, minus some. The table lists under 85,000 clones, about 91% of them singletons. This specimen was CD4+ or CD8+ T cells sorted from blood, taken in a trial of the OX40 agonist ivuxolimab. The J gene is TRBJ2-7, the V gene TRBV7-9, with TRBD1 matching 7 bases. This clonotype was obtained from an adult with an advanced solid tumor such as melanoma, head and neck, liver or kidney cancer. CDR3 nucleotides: TGTGCCAGCAGTGACAGGGCCTACGAGCAGTACTTC. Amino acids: CASSDRAYEQYF.